This T cell receptor beta chain is drawn from a study of blood T cell repertoires in COVID-19. Across the study: Acute-phase and convalescent COVID-19 samples originated in the United States, Italy and Spain. PBMCs, B-cell-depleted T cells, or T cells provided the cDNA or gDNA that made up the material.

In the authors' methods: For nucleated cells, counts were estimated from reference gene primer amplification. Repertoires were generated with immunoSEQ multiplex PCR, while TCRdb's copy carries only in-frame clones and drops some. Clonal size and the V and J genes are those of that table, whereas D and trimming came from the DNA. The data hold roughly 120,000 clones, with approximately 80% observed a single time. The CDR3 contains 14 residues. With 0 bases clipped from V and 7 bases from J, the junction kept 0 bases outside the gene matches. In germline, CDR1 is SGHTS, CDR2 YDEGEE. V is TRBV5-8 and J is TRBJ1-6; 8 positions agree with TRBD1. This sequence originates from a man in his 70s with acute or convalescent COVID-19. Material: peripheral blood. The CDR3 is CASSLGQGNSPLHF. CDR3 nucleotide sequence: TGTGCCAGCAGCTTGGGACAGGGGAATTCACCCCTCCACTTT.